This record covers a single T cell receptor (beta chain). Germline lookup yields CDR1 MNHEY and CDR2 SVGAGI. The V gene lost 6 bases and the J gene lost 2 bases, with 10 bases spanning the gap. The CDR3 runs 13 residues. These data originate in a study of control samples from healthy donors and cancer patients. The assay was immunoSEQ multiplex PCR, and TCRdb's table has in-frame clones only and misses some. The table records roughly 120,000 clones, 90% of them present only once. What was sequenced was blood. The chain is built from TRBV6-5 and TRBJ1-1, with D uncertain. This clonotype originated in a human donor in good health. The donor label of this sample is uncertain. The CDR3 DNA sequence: TGTGCCAGCAGCCTCCAGAGTAACACTGAAGCTTTCTTT. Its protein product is CASSLQSNTEAFF.